Shown below are 25 T cell receptor beta chains from a single sample sequenced in a study of PD-1 blockade in mismatch repair-deficient tumors. Method: immunoSEQ multiplex PCR; TCRdb's copy keeps in-frame clones and lacks some. The profile covers roughly 120,000 clones, with approximately 80% appearing a single time and 4.7% taken by the ten largest. The source was peripheral blood, collected 60 weeks after starting pembrolizumab. These receptors originate from an adult with mismatch repair-deficient cancer.

J is TRBJ2-3 and V is TRBV19; TRBD2 is a possible D gene (6 bases). Trimming took off 3 bases at V and 2 bases at J, with 15 bases between the two ends. CDR3 length: 16 residues. Per the germline V gene, CDR1 is LNHDA and CDR2 is SQIVND (reference sequence). For the CDR3, the DNA is TGTGCCAGTAGTATGGGCCCGGGCGGGGCCACAGATACGCAGTATTTT. Protein sequence: CASSMGPGGATDTQYF.

CDR3 loop: CASSEDRKYGYTF. CDR3 DNA: TGTGCCAGCAGTGAGGACAGGAAATATGGCTACACCTTC. This rearrangement joins TRBV6-5 to TRBJ1-2, with 7 bases fitting TRBD1. Germline-derived CDR1 and CDR2 are MNHEY and SVGAGI. The CDR3 consists of 13 residues. With 5 bases clipped from V and 5 bases from J, the junction kept 5 bases outside the gene matches.

This clone was picked up many times. The chain carries TRBV30 and TRBJ1-1; D ambiguous. CDR1 is GTSNPN and CDR2 is SVGIG in the germline V gene (reference sequence). Between the trimmed V and J ends, which lost 8 bases and 1 base, there was a span of 8 bases. The CDR3 sequence is 11 residues long. CDR3 bases: TGTGCCGGAGAAAGGAACACTGAAGCTTTCTTT. It specifies CAGERNTEAFF.

The gene calls are TRBV10-1 and TRBJ1-1; the D is unclear. Germline loops: CDR1 WNHNN, CDR2 SYGVQD (reference sequence). CDR3 length: 11 residues. V lost 4 bases and J 4 bases, leaving 4 bases between the germline ends. CDR3 in DNA: TGCGCCAGCAGTGTTAGCACTGAAGCTTTCTTT. The encoded protein is CASSVSTEAFF.

The chain joins TRBV6-4 to TRBJ2-3, with 9 positions matching TRBD2. CDR1 and CDR2 from the germline V gene are MRHNA and SNTAGT. Trimming removed 2 bases from V and 2 bases from J; junction bases left unmatched: 11. The CDR3 length is 18 residues. Here the CDR3 DNA reads TGTGCCAGCAGTGACGGCGGGAGGGCCCTCTTCTCCACAGATACGCAGTATTTT. It codes for CASSDGGRALFSTDTQYF.

The sample holds one count of this clone. The J gene is TRBJ2-7, the V gene TRBV7-9; TRBD2 aligns across 8 bases. Looked up from germline, CDR1 is SEHNR and CDR2 is FQNEAQ (reference sequence). The J segment lost 3 bases and the V segment lost 4 bases, leaving 11 bases of the junction unmatched. The CDR3 covers 16 residues. The CDR3 sequence is CASSSFTGGRYYEQYF. The CDR3 DNA reads as TGTGCCAGCAGCTCCTTTACGGGCGGGAGGTACTACGAGCAGTACTTC.

This clone was seen only a few times. The V gene is TRBV5-1, the J gene TRBJ2-3; tentatively, D is TRBD1 (6 bases). Germline V CDR1 and CDR2: SGHRS, YFSETQ. Trimming removed 4 bases at V and 3 bases at J, with 18 bases between. CDR3 size: 16 residues. The CDR3 protein is CASSPSSGAGTDTQYF. The CDR3 DNA reads TGCGCCAGCAGCCCCTCCTCAGGGGCTGGGACAGATACGCAGTATTTT. Filled out from reference TRBV5-1 and TRBJ2-3, the complete variable domain reads KAGVTQTPRYLIKTRGQQVTLSCSPISGHRSVSWYQQTPGQGLQFLFEYFSETQRNKGNFPGRFSGRQFSNSRSEMNVSTLELGDSALYLCASSPSSGAGTDTQYFGPGTRLTVL.

This chain uses TRBV11-1 with TRBJ2-3; 7 positions agree with TRBD2. With V trimmed by 6 bases and J by 0 bases, 9 bases remained unmatched. The CDR3 is 16 amino acids. The germline CDR1 and CDR2 sequences are SGHAT and FQDESV (reference sequence). The CDR3 DNA follows: TGTGCCAGCAGACTTCTAGCGGTGACTAGCACAGATACGCAGTATTTT. Its translation is CASRLLAVTSTDTQYF.

V gene TRBV5-4 combines with J gene TRBJ1-2; unclear D gene. V was clipped by 0 bases and J by 0 bases, with 9 bases between them. CDR1 and CDR2 (germline): SGHNT, YYREEE (reference sequence). This CDR3 comprises 15 residues. The CDR3 coding sequence is TGTGCCAGCAGCTTGGTGGGCAAAACTAACTATGGCTACACCTTC. It yields the protein CASSLVGKTNYGYTF.

The rearrangement links TRBV2 to TRBJ1-2, with D maybe TRBD1 (6 bases). The germline V gene has CDR1 SNHLY and CDR2 FYNNEI. The length of the CDR3 is 13 residues. The V and J ends lost 6 bases and 1 base respectively, with 9 bases between them. CDR3 sequence (DNA): TGTGCCAGCAGGAGGGGGGATAACTATGGCTACACCTTC. It encodes CASRRGDNYGYTF.

The V and J genes are TRBV12-5 and TRBJ1-3, with D possibly TRBD1 on 5 matching bases. V was clipped by 7 bases and J by 0 bases, with 19 bases between them. Germline CDR1 is LGHNT and CDR2 is FRNRAP. The CDR3 runs 17 residues. The CDR3 reads CASAPALAGLSGNTIYF. The DNA of the CDR3 is TGTGCTAGTGCCCCCGCGCTTGCAGGGCTCTCTGGAAACACCATATATTTT. Using reference TRBV12-5 and TRBJ1-3 for the parts outside the CDR3, the full variable domain is DARVTQTPRHKVTEMGQEVTMRCQPILGHNTVFWYRQTMMQGLELLAYFRNRAPLDDSGMPKDRFSAEMPDATLATLKIQPSEPRDSAVYFCASAPALAGLSGNTIYFGEGSWLTVV.

The chain couples TRBV9 to TRBJ2-7; 12 positions agree with TRBD1. The CDR3 sequence is 15 residues long. The J segment lost 5 bases and the V segment lost 2 bases, leaving 5 bases of the junction unmatched. Germline lookup yields CDR1 SGDLS and CDR2 YYNGEE. The CDR3 reads CASSVLGTGGDEQYF. As DNA, the CDR3 is TGTGCCAGCAGCGTTTTGGGGACAGGGGGCGACGAGCAGTACTTC. Using reference TRBV9 and TRBJ2-7 for the parts outside the CDR3, the full variable domain is DSGVTQTPKHLITATGQRVTLRCSPRSGDLSVYWYQQSLDQGLQFLIQYYNGEERAKGNILERFSAQQFPDLHSELNLSSLELGDSALYFCASSVLGTGGDEQYFGPGTRLTVT.

The CDR3 coding sequence is TGCGCCAGCAGCCAAGATTGGGGGGCTGTAGCTTTCTTT. Protein: CASSQDWGAVAFF. This sequence joins TRBV4-1 and TRBJ1-1; possibly TRBD1 for D (6 bases). V was pared by 0 bases and J by 10 bases, with 12 bases between. Per the germline V gene, CDR1 is MGHRA and CDR2 is YSYEKL. The length of the CDR3 is 13 residues.

The chain combines TRBV6-5 with TRBJ2-2; 7 nucleotides agree with TRBD2. V shed 7 bases, J shed 0 bases, and the junction held 5 bases outside the gene matches. The CDR3 covers 15 residues. CDR1 and CDR2 from the germline V gene are MNHEY and SVGAGI. The CDR3 DNA reads as TGTGCCAGCAAAACTAGCGTGTCGAACACCGGGGAGCTGTTTTTT. It encodes CASKTSVSNTGELFF.

The gene calls are TRBV18 and TRBJ2-3; D is possibly TRBD1 or TRBD2 (6 bases each). The V end lost 6 bases, the J end lost 4 bases, and 20 bases lay between the germline ends. The CDR3 runs 16 residues. Germline V gene lookup returns CDR1 KGHSH and CDR2 LQKENI. The CDR3 coding sequence is TGTGCCAGCTCGCCCAAGACTAGGGGGGAAGCAGATACGCAGTATTTT. Its translation is CASSPKTRGEADTQYF.

The chain carries TRBV21-1 and TRBJ1-4; the DNA was not compared with TRBD1, the D call given in the table. TRBV21-1 is termed a pseudogene. The CDR3 sequence is 19 residues long. Written as DNA, the CDR3 is TGTGCCAGCAGCAAAGAGGTGGAACAGGGGGCGTACATCGGTGAAAAACTGTTTTTT. It yields the protein CASSKEVEQGAYIGEKLFF.

This clone was detected only a few times. The chain joins TRBV15 to TRBJ2-1; D is perhaps TRBD1 or TRBD2 (6 bases each). V was clipped by 0 bases and J by 6 bases, with 15 bases between them. The CDR3 length is 16 residues. CDR1 is LNHNV, CDR2 YYDKDF, per germline (reference sequence). The CDR3 is CATSRDVAGQTNEQFF. The DNA for the CDR3 is TGTGCCACCAGCAGAGATGTGGCGGGACAAACCAATGAGCAGTTCTTC.

The chain joins TRBV27 to TRBJ2-4; 9 bases align to TRBD1. Germline V lookup: CDR1 MNHEY, CDR2 SMNVEV (reference sequence). The CDR3 totals 17 residues. The V gene end was trimmed by 3 bases and the J gene end by 4 bases; junction bases not matched to a gene: 10. The CDR3 DNA reads as TGTGCCAGCAGTTTCCTCGGACAGGGGATAGGGAAAAACATTCAGTACTTC. Its protein is CASSFLGQGIGKNIQYF.

The rearrangement uses TRBV9 and TRBJ2-7; D is unclear. V was clipped by 0 bases and J by 0 bases, with 13 bases between them. The CDR3 has 16 residues. Germline-derived CDR1 and CDR2 are SGDLS and YYNGEE. CDR3 bases: TGTGCCAGCAGCGTAGGGCACATTGAGAGCTCCTACGAGCAGTACTTC. This codes for CASSVGHIESSYEQYF.

The CDR3 DNA follows: TGTGCCAGCAGCTTCTTCGCGAGCGGGAATGAGCAGTTCTTC. It translates to CASSFFASGNEQFF. The chain links TRBV11-2 to TRBJ2-1; D is perhaps TRBD2 (6 bases). The germline V gene has CDR1 SGHAT and CDR2 FQNNGV. The CDR3 contains 14 residues. Trimming left V 3 bases short and J 7 bases short, with 13 bases between.

This sequence joins TRBV25-1 and TRBJ2-1; D might be TRBD2 (6 bases). There are 14 residues in the CDR3. V was pared by 1 base and J by 3 bases, with 7 bases between. Germline CDR1 and CDR2: MGHDK and SYGVNS. The CDR3 DNA is TGTGCCAGCAGTGAATCGGGAGTCTACAATGAGCAGTTCTTC. As protein: CASSESGVYNEQFF.

This chain joins TRBV6-5 and TRBJ1-2; 11 nucleotides line up with TRBD1. Germline V CDR1 and CDR2: MNHEY, SVGAGI. The CDR3 is made up of 16 amino acids. The J segment lost 7 bases and the V segment lost 0 bases, leaving 7 bases of the junction unmatched. This CDR3 reads CASSYSRTGGLVGYTF. In nucleotides, the CDR3 is TGTGCCAGCAGTTACTCCAGGACAGGGGGCCTGGTTGGCTACACCTTC.

This clone was observed a few times. The chain is built from TRBV6-5 and TRBJ1-5; 8 bases match TRBD1. Germline V CDR1 and CDR2: MNHEY, SVGAGI. The CDR3 loop spans 15 amino acids. Trimming took 5 bases from V and 7 from J; bases not matched to a gene: 10. The CDR3 nucleotides read TGTGCCAGCAGTCGGACAGGGTCGGGAGACCAGCCCCAGCATTTT. Its translation: CASSRTGSGDQPQHF.

A few counts support this clone. The rearrangement uses TRBV7-3 and TRBJ2-6; D is possibly TRBD1 or TRBD2 (5 bases each). Trimming removed 8 bases at V and 3 bases at J, with 14 bases between. The germline V gene encodes CDR1 SGHTA and CDR2 FQGTGA. This CDR3 comprises 15 residues. CDR3 bases: TGTGCCAGCGGATCCGGGGCGGGTGGGGCCAACGTCCTGACTTTC. Protein product: CASGSGAGGANVLTF.

Here the CDR3 reads CASSPRGTAPDEKLFF. Here the CDR3 DNA reads TGTGCCAGCAGCCCAAGGGGTACAGCTCCTGATGAAAAACTGTTTTTT. The V and J genes are TRBV9 and TRBJ1-4, with a weak D call TRBD1 (5 bases). V gave up 4 bases and J gave up 6 bases, with 19 bases separating them. Germline-derived CDR1 and CDR2 are SGDLS and YYNGEE. The length of the CDR3 is 16 residues.